The 14 T cell receptor beta chains below were found in one sample sequenced in a study of blood T cell repertoires in COVID-19. Profiling relied on immunoSEQ multiplex PCR, and the TCRdb table lists in-frame clones only, not all of them. Seen here are under 30,000 clones, 75% to 90% observed once, and the top ten hold 12%. The sample consisted of peripheral blood. The receptors were gathered from a woman at least 80 years old with active or convalescent COVID-19.

The rearrangement uses TRBV29-1 and TRBJ2-4; TRBD1 aligns across 8 bases. Germline lookup yields CDR1 SQVTM and CDR2 ANQGSEA. CDR3 size: 13 residues. Trimming at V came to 6 bases and at J to 8 bases, leaving 9 bases not matched to a gene. The CDR3 region is CSVLDRVDYIQYF. In DNA form, the CDR3 reads TGCAGCGTGTTGGACAGGGTAGACTACATTCAGTACTTC.

The V and J genes are TRBV28 and TRBJ1-1, with a tentative D call TRBD1 (6 bases). The CDR3 spans 15 residues. The V and J ends lost 2 bases and 8 bases respectively, with 18 bases between them. Germline V gives CDR1 MDHEN, CDR2 SYDVKM. Written as DNA, the CDR3 is TGTGCCAGCAGTTTAAAAAGGGCAGCAGGGGTAGAAGCTTTCTTT. Amino acid sequence: CASSLKRAAGVEAFF.

V usage is TRBV28 and J usage is TRBJ1-1, with D hard to call. Trimming shortened V by 4 bases and J by 8 bases, and 11 bases separated the two germline ends. From germline, CDR1 is MDHEN and CDR2 SYDVKM. The CDR3 is 12 residues long. The CDR3 here is CASSSGVREAFF. The CDR3 DNA follows: TGTGCCAGCAGTTCCGGCGTCAGGGAAGCTTTCTTT.

The chain has TRBV7-8 and TRBJ2-3, with TRBD1 as a possible D gene (6 bases). Germline CDR1 is SGHVS and CDR2 is FQNEAQ. This CDR3 has 15 residues. V lost 1 base and J lost 2, with 10 bases in between. The CDR3 region has the DNA TGTGCCAGCAGCTTAGGGGGGCCTTACACAGATACGCAGTATTTT. It yields the protein CASSLGGPYTDTQYF.

This chain joins TRBV30 and TRBJ1-5, with 8 positions matching TRBD1. Germline lookup yields CDR1 GTSNPN and CDR2 SVGIG (reference sequence). The CDR3 is 16 amino acids. Trimming took 0 bases from V and 6 from J; bases not matched to a gene: 10. For the CDR3, the DNA is TGTGCCTGGAGTGTAAGGTCAGGGGGCGGGGGTCAGCCCCAGCATTTT. It encodes CAWSVRSGGGGQPQHF. The full variable domain, in which reference TRBV30 and TRBJ1-5 provide the parts outside the CDR3, is SQTIHQWPATLVQPVGSPLSLECTVEGTSNPNLYWYRQAAGRGLQLLFYSVGIGQISSEVPQNLSASRPQDRQFILSSKKLLLSDSGFYLCAWSVRSGGGGQPQHFGDGTRLSIL.

The chain employs TRBV4-2 and TRBJ2-2; 9 bases agree with TRBD2. Germline V gene sequence: CDR1 LGHNA, CDR2 YNFKEQ. V gave up 3 bases and J gave up 1 base; unmatched junction bases: 9. This CDR3 region has 18 residues. Written as DNA, the CDR3 is TGTGCCAGCAGCCAGGATAAAGCGGGGGGCCTGAACACCGGGGAGCTGTTTTTT. Protein product: CASSQDKAGGLNTGELFF.

The V call is TRBV7-9, the J call TRBJ2-7; D is ambiguous. The CDR3 covers 15 residues. V lost 2 bases to trimming and J lost 5 bases, with 16 bases between them. CDR1 and CDR2 (germline): SEHNR, FQNEAQ (reference sequence). CDR3 DNA sequence: TGTGCCAGCAGCTTAATCACAGACGCCCCTCACGAGCAGTACTTC. Protein sequence: CASSLITDAPHEQYF.

V and J are TRBV28 and TRBJ1-5, with TRBD1 matching 7 bases. This CDR3 is 14 amino acids long. J gave up 6 bases and V 7 bases, and 9 bases lay outside the gene matches. Per germline, CDR1 MDHEN and CDR2 SYDVKM. The CDR3 DNA follows: TGTGCCAGCACGACGCTAGACAGGGTTCAGCCCCAGCATTTT. Its protein is CASTTLDRVQPQHF.

The V call is TRBV10-2, the J call TRBJ1-2, with D perhaps TRBD1 (6 bases). Germline V lookup: CDR1 WSHSY, CDR2 SAAADI. Trimming stripped 5 bases from V and 7 bases from J, with 17 bases between. The CDR3 contains 14 residues. The CDR3 loop is CASSLGLQGAGYTF. CDR3 nucleotide sequence: TGCGCCAGCAGTTTGGGCCTACAGGGAGCTGGCTACACCTTC.

The chain carries TRBV28 and TRBJ2-2, with TRBD1 matching 8 bases. J gave up 4 bases and V 1 base, and 5 bases lay outside the gene matches. The CDR3 covers 16 residues. Looked up from germline, CDR1 is MDHEN and CDR2 is SYDVKM. CDR3 region: CASSLSGQGPTGELFF. The CDR3 bases are TGTGCCAGCAGTTTATCTGGACAGGGACCCACCGGGGAGCTGTTTTTT.

The count of this clone is one. This sequence joins TRBV6-1 and TRBJ1-2; the D is unclear. V lost 3 bases, J lost 0 bases, and 17 bases lay in between. CDR1 is MNHNS and CDR2 is SASEGT in the germline V gene. The CDR3 covers 17 residues. The CDR3, as DNA: TGTGCCAGCAGTGAGGGCGCGCGTTTTTCGTCTAACTATGGCTACACCTTC. It translates to CASSEGARFSSNYGYTF.

A note on this clone: At one of its ends the junction is not consistent with the germline gene, which may arise from a read error. The chain recombines TRBV20-1 with TRBJ2-1, with no clear D. The CDR3 extends over 11 amino acids. Per germline, CDR1 DFQATT and CDR2 SNEGSKA (reference sequence). CDR3 in amino acids: CSAGVYTEQFF. CDR3 bases: TGCAGTGCCGGAGTATACACTGAGCAGTTCTTC.

This chain links TRBV7-9 with TRBJ1-1; 10 nucleotides match TRBD1. The CDR3 covers 17 residues. Looked up from germline, CDR1 is SEHNR and CDR2 is FQNEAQ (reference sequence). The ends lost 7 bases at V and 0 bases at J; junction bases unmatched: 11. The chain's CDR3 is CASIHLGGTGVNTEAFF. Here the CDR3 DNA reads TGTGCCAGCATCCACTTAGGTGGGACAGGGGTGAACACTGAAGCTTTCTTT. The full variable domain, in which reference TRBV7-9 and TRBJ1-1 provide the parts outside the CDR3, is DTGVSQNPRHKITKRGQNVTFRCDPISEHNRLYWYRQTLGQGPEFLTYFQNEAQLEKSRLLSDRFSAERPKGSFSTLEIQRTEQGDSAMYLCASIHLGGTGVNTEAFFGQGTRLTVV.

The chain carries TRBV4-1 and TRBJ2-7; 10 nucleotides match TRBD1. Germline CDR1 MGHRA, CDR2 YSYEKL. This CDR3 contains 18 residues. The ends lost 0 bases at V and 3 bases at J; junction bases unmatched: 11. CDR3: CASSQDLVMDRGNYEQYF. CDR3 DNA sequence: TGCGCCAGCAGCCAAGATCTTGTGATGGACAGGGGGAACTACGAGCAGTACTTC.